This entry lists 30 T cell receptor beta chains sequenced from one sample in a study of blood T cell repertoires in COVID-19 (TCRdb year 2020). The library relied on the immunoSEQ multiplex PCR assay. In TCRdb, the immuneACCESS table is reduced to in-frame sequences with V and J assigned. These tables do not hold every clone; where another copy was compared, an unresolved V gene accounts for under half, and the others remain unexplained. This sample holds some 150,000 clones; approximately 83% were observed only once. The top ten clonotypes cover approximately 2.4% of the sample. The sequenced sample consisted of peripheral blood. Receptor source: a human donor with acute or convalescent COVID-19. The donor label of this sample is uncertain.

The chain joins TRBV25-1 to TRBJ2-7; 7 nucleotides line up with TRBD1. The junction had 5 bases not matched to a gene; V was cut back by 6 bases and J by 6 bases. The CDR3 extends over 12 amino acids. Per germline, CDR1 MGHDK and CDR2 SYGVNS. The CDR3 DNA reads as TGTGCCAGCAGCGAACAGGGGATCGAGCAGTACTTC. Its protein is CASSEQGIEQYF.

V and J are TRBV11-1 and TRBJ1-2; perhaps TRBD1 as D (6 bases). The CDR3 sequence is 14 residues long. The germline V gene has CDR1 SGHAT and CDR2 FQDESV (reference sequence). The ends were cut back, 4 bases at V and 2 bases at J, with 11 bases in the middle. CDR3 nucleotides: TGTGCCAGCAGCTCCATCCAGGGGAACTATGGCTACACCTTC. Translated, it gives CASSSIQGNYGYTF. Complete variable domain (other parts from reference TRBV11-1 and TRBJ1-2): EAEVAQSPRYKITEKSQAVAFWCDPISGHATLYWYRQILGQGPELLVQFQDESVVDDSQLPKDRFSAERLKGVDSTLKIQPAELGDSAMYLCASSSIQGNYGYTFGSGTRLTVV.

This clone was observed a handful of times. V usage is TRBV11-2 and J usage is TRBJ1-5, with 11 nucleotides matching TRBD1. The CDR3 is 15 residues long. Per germline, CDR1 SGHAT and CDR2 FQNNGV. V was pared by 5 bases and J by 5 bases, with 5 bases of the junction left unmatched. The CDR3 here is CASSRDRGTDQPQHF. The CDR3 nucleotides read TGTGCCAGCAGCCGGGACAGGGGGACGGATCAGCCCCAGCATTTT.

The genes are TRBV19 and TRBJ2-1, with 9 bases lining up with TRBD1. After removal of 5 bases from V and 7 bases from J, the junction contained 9 bases not matched to a gene. This CDR3 spans 15 amino acids. Germline V lookup: CDR1 LNHDA, CDR2 SQIVND (reference sequence). The DNA for the CDR3 is TGTGCCAGTAGTGTCAGCCGGGACAGGGTGAATGAGCAGTTCTTC. Translated, it gives CASSVSRDRVNEQFF.

This clone was detected a few times. This CDR3 is CAISVGGADGYTF. CDR3 nucleotides: TGTGCCATCAGTGTTGGGGGCGCGGATGGCTACACCTTC. The rearrangement uses TRBV10-3 and TRBJ1-2; TRBD1 is a possible D gene (6 bases). Germline assignment: CDR1 ENHRY and CDR2 SYGVKD. The CDR3 is made up of 13 amino acids. The V and J ends lost 4 bases and 6 bases respectively, with 12 bases between them.

This clone was seen a few times. The CDR3 DNA reads as TGTGCCAGCAGCTTAGTTGAGGGAGCGAATGAGCAGTTCTTC. Its protein is CASSLVEGANEQFF. The gene calls are TRBV11-2 and TRBJ2-1; tentative D call: TRBD2 (5 bases). V dropped 1 base and J dropped 7 bases, with 11 bases sitting between them. Looked up from germline, CDR1 is SGHAT and CDR2 is FQNNGV. The CDR3 loop spans 14 amino acids.

This clone turned up a few times. The genes are TRBV5-6 and TRBJ1-6, with 8 bases aligning to TRBD1. From germline, CDR1 is SGHDT and CDR2 YYEEEE. This CDR3 is 16 amino acids long. V trimming: 0 bases; J trimming: 6 bases; junction bases outside the gene matches: 5. The CDR3 bases are TGTGCCAGCAGCTTGGGCCTAGGACAGGGTAATTCACCCCTCCACTTT. Its translation is CASSLGLGQGNSPLHF.

The chain carries TRBV5-4 and TRBJ2-7; D is perhaps TRBD2 (6 bases). Per the germline V gene, CDR1 is SGHNT and CDR2 is YYREEE (reference sequence). This CDR3 contains 14 residues. The germline V and J ends were trimmed by 5 bases and 0 bases, with 12 bases remaining between them. The CDR3 nucleotides read TGTGCCAGCAGGGAGCGGGCCGGCTCCTACGAGCAGTACTTC. Translation: CASRERAGSYEQYF.

The chain has TRBV14 and TRBJ2-7, with D possibly matching TRBD1 (5 bases). Germline assignment: CDR1 SGHDN and CDR2 FVKESK. The CDR3 length is 15 residues. V was clipped by 2 bases and J by 1 base, with 12 bases between them. The CDR3 region is CASSQLGHSSYEQYF. CDR3 DNA: TGTGCCAGCAGCCAATTAGGACACTCTTCCTACGAGCAGTACTTC.

The V and J genes are TRBV2 and TRBJ2-1, with 7 nucleotides matching TRBD1. This CDR3 region has 11 residues. Trimming took 5 bases from V and 15 from J; bases not matched to a gene: 7. From germline, CDR1 is SNHLY and CDR2 FYNNEI. This CDR3 reads CASSLQGIMFF. In DNA, the CDR3 is TGTGCCAGCAGTTTACAGGGGATTATGTTCTTC.

The gene calls are TRBV5-5 and TRBJ2-5, with 8 bases that match TRBD2. V trimming: 7 bases; J trimming: 5 bases; junction bases outside the gene matches: 13. The CDR3 runs 15 residues. Germline V CDR1 and CDR2: SGHKS, YYEKEE (reference sequence). CDR3 sequence (DNA): TGTGCCAGCCACACGGGACGGGGGGGCCGGGAGACCCAGTACTTC. It translates to CASHTGRGGRETQYF.

The genes are TRBV28 and TRBJ2-2, with 14 bases fitting TRBD2. CDR1 and CDR2 (germline): MDHEN, SYDVKM. Unmatched junction bases numbered 4, after V lost 8 bases and J lost 5 bases. This CDR3 is built from 15 residues. The CDR3 here is CASARLAGGTGELFF. As DNA, the CDR3 is TGTGCCAGCGCGAGACTAGCGGGAGGGACCGGGGAGCTGTTTTTT.

This chain links TRBV2 with TRBJ2-3, with 9 bases lining up with TRBD2. With V trimmed by 1 base and J by 2 bases, 4 bases remained unmatched. This CDR3 spans 16 amino acids. Germline CDR1 and CDR2: SNHLY and FYNNEI. The CDR3 protein is CASSEGIAGATDTQYF. The DNA for the CDR3 is TGTGCCAGCAGTGAAGGGATAGCGGGGGCCACAGATACGCAGTATTTT.

V usage is TRBV19 and J usage is TRBJ1-1; TRBD1 matches 9 bases. The germline V gene has CDR1 LNHDA and CDR2 SQIVND (reference sequence). This CDR3 is 15 amino acids long. V was pared by 5 bases and J by 6 bases, with 10 bases of the junction left unmatched. This chain's CDR3 is CASSLQKGQGPEAFF. The DNA for the CDR3 is TGTGCCAGTAGTCTACAAAAGGGACAGGGTCCTGAAGCTTTCTTT.

V usage is TRBV18 and J usage is TRBJ2-5; 7 bases align to TRBD1. Germline values: CDR1 KGHSH, CDR2 LQKENI. CDR3 length: 16 amino acids. V lost 5 bases to trimming and J lost 1 base; unmatched junction nucleotides: 10. The CDR3 DNA follows: TGTGCCAGCTCAAAGCGACAGGGACCTGGCCAAGAGACCCAGTACTTC. It codes for CASSKRQGPGQETQYF.

The chain uses TRBV6-4 and TRBJ2-1, with 11 nucleotides matching TRBD2. The length of the CDR3 is 14 residues. In germline, CDR1 is MRHNA, CDR2 SNTAGT. Germline trimming cut 4 bases from V and 5 bases from J; bases unmatched to any gene: 1. CDR3 amino acids: CASSVAGGNNEQFF. CDR3 nucleotides: TGTGCCAGCAGTGTAGCGGGAGGGAACAATGAGCAGTTCTTC.

V gene TRBV18 combines with J gene TRBJ1-2, with D possibly matching TRBD1 (6 bases). Germline V CDR1 and CDR2: KGHSH, LQKENI. Trimming pared 8 bases from V and 8 bases from J, leaving 12 bases between. This CDR3 has 11 residues. The CDR3 spells CASGQQGGYTF. CDR3 coding DNA: TGTGCCAGCGGACAGCAGGGAGGCTACACCTTC.

The chain joins TRBV4-2 to TRBJ2-7, with a tentative D call TRBD2 (6 bases). The CDR3 runs 16 residues. From germline, CDR1 is LGHNA and CDR2 YNFKEQ. Deletions cut 1 base from V and 6 bases from J, with 19 bases between. Here the CDR3 DNA reads TGTGCCAGCAGCCAAGGCCCTCCGGGGGAGACCGCCGAGCAGTACTTC. It yields the protein CASSQGPPGETAEQYF.

The V gene is TRBV11-3, the J gene TRBJ2-3; a weak D match, TRBD2 (6 bases). This CDR3 spans 14 amino acids. Trimming took off 3 bases at V and 5 bases at J, with 12 bases between the two ends. CDR1 is SGHNT, CDR2 YENEEA, per germline. The CDR3 here is CASSFAGKGDTQYF. CDR3 coding DNA: TGTGCCAGCAGCTTCGCGGGAAAGGGAGATACGCAGTATTTT.

The chain carries TRBV18 and TRBJ2-3; D might be TRBD1 (6 bases). Germline CDR1 is KGHSH and CDR2 is LQKENI. This CDR3 spans 18 amino acids. Trimming removed 2 bases at V and 3 bases at J, with 21 bases between. CDR3 residues: CASSPASGRGGSTDTQYF. The CDR3 nucleotides read TGTGCCAGCTCACCAGCTTCAGGGCGAGGGGGTTCGACAGATACGCAGTATTTT.

This rearrangement joins TRBV7-9 to TRBJ1-1, with 12 nucleotides matching TRBD1. Germline V gene data show CDR1 as SEHNR and CDR2 as FQNEAQ (reference sequence). The CDR3 covers 16 residues. The ends lost 1 base at V and 4 bases at J; junction bases unmatched: 4. CDR3 loop: CASSLDRDRGPTEAFF. The CDR3 DNA sequence: TGTGCCAGCAGCTTAGACCGGGACAGGGGGCCCACTGAAGCTTTCTTT.

CDR3 amino acids: CASSSTPGSGNTIYF. Written as DNA, the CDR3 is TGTGCCAGCAGCTCCACCCCGGGCTCTGGAAACACCATATATTTT. V gene TRBV5-6 combines with J gene TRBJ1-3, with unresolved D. CDR1 and CDR2 (germline): SGHDT, YYEEEE. The CDR3 totals 15 residues. The germline V and J ends were trimmed by 3 bases and 0 bases, with 10 bases remaining between them.

The chain couples TRBV7-2 to TRBJ2-1; D gene unclear. This CDR3 contains 14 residues. V dropped 5 bases and J dropped 0 bases, with 8 bases sitting between them. Germline lookup yields CDR1 SGHTA and CDR2 FQGNSA. CDR3 nucleotide sequence: TGTGCCAGCAGCCCCCGGAGCTCCTACAATGAGCAGTTCTTC. The encoded protein is CASSPRSSYNEQFF.

The V call is TRBV5-6, the J call TRBJ2-7; 7 positions agree with TRBD1. The V gene's germline CDR1 is SGHDT and CDR2 YYEEEE. The CDR3 sequence is 13 residues long. The junction had 8 bases not matched to a gene; V was cut back by 6 bases and J by 5 bases. CDR3 coding DNA: TGTGCCAGCACCCTCGACAGGGTCAACGAGCAGTACTTC. Amino acids: CASTLDRVNEQYF.

This clone was observed once. This chain joins TRBV29-1 and TRBJ2-3; 7 nucleotides line up with TRBD1. Germline CDR1 is SQVTM and CDR2 is ANQGSEA. With V trimmed by 5 bases and J by 0 bases, 5 bases remained unmatched. The CDR3 sequence is 14 residues long. CDR3 region: CSVRRQGSTDTQYF. The CDR3 region has the DNA TGCAGCGTTCGCCGACAGGGAAGCACAGATACGCAGTATTTT.

This chain connects TRBV6-4 to TRBJ2-1; the match to TRBD1 covers 8 bases. Germline trimming cut 6 bases from V and 6 bases from J; bases unmatched to any gene: 10. Germline values: CDR1 MRHNA, CDR2 SNTAGT. The CDR3 spans 15 residues. CDR3 sequence reads: CASRPQGGKGNEQFF. CDR3 nucleotide sequence: TGTGCCAGCAGGCCACAGGGGGGAAAGGGCAATGAGCAGTTCTTC.

The chain combines TRBV3-1 (or the pseudogene TRBV3-2) with TRBJ1-2; D is undetermined. The V gene's germline CDR1 is LGHDT and CDR2 YNNKEL (reference sequence). The CDR3 extends over 14 amino acids. The germline V and J ends were trimmed by 1 base and 5 bases, with 11 bases remaining between them. The CDR3 DNA sequence: TGTGCCAGCAGCCAAGTCCCACAGCATTATGGCTACACCTTC. This gives the protein CASSQVPQHYGYTF.

This clone showed up just once. The chain recombines TRBV7-2 with TRBJ2-5, with TRBD2 identical over 13 bases. The trim removed 5 bases at V and 5 bases at J, leaving 8 bases unmatched. Germline assignment: CDR1 SGHTA and CDR2 FQGNSA. CDR3 length equals 16 residues. The CDR3 spells CASSPGLAGVVETQYF. DNA for the CDR3: TGTGCCAGCAGCCCCGGACTAGCGGGAGTTGTTGAGACCCAGTACTTC.

This chain connects TRBV19 to TRBJ2-7; 9 bases are a match to TRBD1. Germline assignment: CDR1 LNHDA and CDR2 SQIVND (reference sequence). The CDR3 length is 15 residues. Trimming took 5 bases from V and 5 from J; bases not matched to a gene: 10. Here the CDR3 reads CASSVGQGSFHEQYF. The CDR3 region has the DNA TGTGCCAGTAGTGTGGGACAGGGATCTTTCCACGAGCAGTACTTC.

This clone was seen only a few times. This chain uses TRBV2 with TRBJ1-1; TRBD1 matches at 9 bases. V gave up 0 bases and J gave up 10 bases; unmatched junction bases: 12. This CDR3 comprises 16 residues. Germline V gives CDR1 SNHLY, CDR2 FYNNEI. CDR3 sequence: CASSEAPGQGWGRAFF. The CDR3, as DNA: TGTGCCAGCAGTGAAGCGCCGGGACAGGGTTGGGGCAGAGCTTTCTTT.